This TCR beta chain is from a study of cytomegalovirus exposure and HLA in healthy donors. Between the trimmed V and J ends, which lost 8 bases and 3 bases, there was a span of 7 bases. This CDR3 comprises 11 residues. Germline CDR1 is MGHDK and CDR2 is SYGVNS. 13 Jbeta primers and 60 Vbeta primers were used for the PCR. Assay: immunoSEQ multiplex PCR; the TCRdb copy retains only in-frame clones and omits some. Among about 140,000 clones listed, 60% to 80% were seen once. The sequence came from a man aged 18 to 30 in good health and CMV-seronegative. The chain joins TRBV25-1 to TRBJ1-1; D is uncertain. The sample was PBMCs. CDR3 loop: CASLRDTEAFF. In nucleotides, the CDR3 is TGTGCCAGCCTACGGGACACTGAAGCTTTCTTT.